This T cell receptor beta chain emerged from a study of T cell responses to AZD1222 COVID-19 vaccine (TCRdb year 2021). With respect to the entire study: AZD1222 recipients with second doses at about 4 weeks or about 12 weeks were pooled, because spike-specific TCR depth and breadth did not differ between schedules. Enrollment into the trials was organized by age into subgroups of 18-55, 56-69 and 70-plus years, and those subgroups contained roughly 140, 27 and 60 TCR-sequenced participants, respectively. A total of about 240 trial participants underwent TCR sequencing, of whom 207 received two doses of AZD1222 and some 25 received two doses of the MenACWY control vaccine. Points the paper makes about the study in general: The 56-69-year group was small, and its depth increase did not reach significance, likely because of low power. Because no day 14 peak-response samples were available, the repertoires could be characterized only after the peak T cell response. Participants were mostly white British and included more females than males, and it was suggested by the authors that clonal diversity may have been underestimated. A significant rise in spike-specific TCR breadth and depth was observed after two AZD1222 doses relative to day 0 and relative to MenACWY recipients. Only five to seven AZD1222 recipients were SARS-CoV-2 seropositive at baseline, limiting conclusions about previously exposed vaccinees. Reportedly, almost half of the unique spike-specific TCRs recognized epitopes lying outside the regions that are mutated in the B.1.351 and B.1.1.7 variants. The whole spike protein was spanned by vaccine-associated CD4 TCRs, and dominant responses were seen in regions 160-218 and 743-854.

The CDR3 regions of human TCRbeta chains were subjected to immunosequencing. Regarding the original processing steps: TCRs in the repertoires were matched against a reference library of SARS-CoV-2-specific TCRs that had been generated with the MIRA antigen-specificity platform. Breadth was defined as the fraction of unique TCRs that were SARS-CoV-2-associated, and depth was defined as the fraction of total T cells that were SARS-CoV-2-associated. Using the MIRA data, each spike-specific TCR was assigned both to the spike region to which the TCR was reactive and to a CD4 or CD8 class. Log10-transformed breadth and depth values were compared by one-way ANOVA with Sidak's multiple comparisons tests. TCRdb retrieved this table from immuneACCESS and kept in-frame rearrangements only. Not all clones are present; in checked studies, unresolved V genes account for under half, and no reason is known for the remainder. The V and J calls and the clone size are those of that table, but D and trimming were determined from the DNA. This sample gives some 130,000 clones in total; about 93% of them show up just once. The top ten clonotypes cover about 5% of the sample.

The time point label of this sample denotes: baseline before first vaccination. The vaccinee samples were drawn from two UK trials, COV001 and COV002, one of which was a single-blind randomized controlled phase 2/3 trial testing AZD1222 (ChAdOx1 nCoV-19) in healthy adults. Trial participant PBMC samples were collected at day 0 and day 28 after the second dose for TCRbeta chain sequencing. The germline V gene (reference sequence) supplies CDR1 SGHKS and CDR2 YYEKEE. The junction shows trimming of 1 base on V and 2 bases on J, plus 6 bases between the germline ends. The CDR3, from cysteine to phenylalanine, totals 13 residues. Solely the CDR3 DNA is kept, with 39 bases framed from the first base. As regards this clone: This receptor's antigen is unknown. There are no base qualities to consult, and no much larger clone falls within one base.

The sequencing used peripheral blood, collected on day 0 of AZD1222 vaccination. The chain employs TRBV5-5 and TRBJ1-1, with the D gene not confidently named. This receptor was obtained from an adult in good health. The nucleotide sequence reads as follows: TGTGCCAGCAGCTTGTGGGGAAACACTGAAGCTTTCTTT. Its protein product is CASSLWGNTEAFF.